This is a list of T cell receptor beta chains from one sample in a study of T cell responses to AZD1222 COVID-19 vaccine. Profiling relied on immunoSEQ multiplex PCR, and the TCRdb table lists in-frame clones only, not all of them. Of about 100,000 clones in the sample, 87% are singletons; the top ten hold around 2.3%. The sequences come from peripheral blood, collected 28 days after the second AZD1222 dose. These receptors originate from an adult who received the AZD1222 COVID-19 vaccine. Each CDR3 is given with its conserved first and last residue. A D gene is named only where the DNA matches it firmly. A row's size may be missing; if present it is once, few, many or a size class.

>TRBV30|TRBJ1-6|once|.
CASDGDNSPLHF
TGTGCCTCGGACGGAGATAATTCACCCCTCCACTTT
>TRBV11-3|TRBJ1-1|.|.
CASSLLRNTEAFF
TGTGCCAGCAGCTTACTCAGGAACACTGAAGCTTTCTTT
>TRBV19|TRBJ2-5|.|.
CASSKTGARGLGRGETQYF
TGTGCCAGTAGTAAAACAGGGGCTCGAGGACTAGGCCGCGGGGAGACCCAGTACTTC
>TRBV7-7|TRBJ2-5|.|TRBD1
CASSLATTGAWETQYF
TGTGCTAGCAGCTTAGCGACGACAGGGGCGTGGGAGACCCAGTACTTC
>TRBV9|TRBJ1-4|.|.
CASSFYRDSGGELFF
TGTGCCAGCAGCTTTTACCGGGACTCCGGGGGGGAACTGTTTTTT
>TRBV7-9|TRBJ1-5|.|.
CASSLGQGGPQPQHF
TGTGCCAGCAGCTTAGGGCAGGGCGGTCCACAGCCCCAGCATTTT
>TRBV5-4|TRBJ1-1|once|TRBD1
CASRWGQGNTEAFF
TGTGCCAGCAGGTGGGGACAGGGGAACACTGAAGCTTTCTTT
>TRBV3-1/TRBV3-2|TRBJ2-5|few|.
CASSQGLNVGTQYF
TGTGCCAGCAGCCAGGGACTTAACGTGGGAACCCAGTACTTC
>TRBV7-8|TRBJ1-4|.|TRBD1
CASSSINRGEKLFF
TGTGCCAGCAGCTCCATCAACAGGGGGGAAAAACTGTTTTTT
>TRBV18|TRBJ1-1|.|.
CASSPPGMNTEAFF
TGTGCCAGCTCACCACCAGGTATGAACACTGAAGCTTTCTTT
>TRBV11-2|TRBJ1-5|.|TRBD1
CASSPGQGSNQPQHF
TGTGCCAGCAGCCCGGGACAGGGTAGCAATCAGCCCCAGCATTTT
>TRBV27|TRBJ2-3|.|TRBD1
CASSLGQGAPDTQYF
TGTGCCAGCAGTTTGGGACAGGGGGCCCCAGATACGCAGTATTTT
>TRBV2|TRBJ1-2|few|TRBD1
CASTGQGAAYGYTF
TGTGCCAGCACCGGACAGGGAGCCGCCTATGGCTACACCTTC
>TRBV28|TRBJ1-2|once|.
CAYGGNYGYTF
TGTGCCTACGGCGGTAACTATGGCTACACCTTC
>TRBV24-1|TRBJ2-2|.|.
CATSAPEGGRGELFF
TGTGCCACCAGTGCTCCCGAGGGGGGGAGAGGGGAGCTGTTTTTT
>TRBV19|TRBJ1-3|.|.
CASSINAGSGNTIYF
TGTGCCAGTAGTATAAATGCGGGTTCCGGAAACACCATATATTTT
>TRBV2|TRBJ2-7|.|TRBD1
CASRVGTVSYEQYF
TGTGCCAGCAGGGTAGGGACAGTCTCCTACGAGCAGTACTTC
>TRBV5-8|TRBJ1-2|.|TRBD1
CASSWTGDYGYTF
TGTGCCAGCAGCTGGACAGGTGATTATGGCTACACCTTC
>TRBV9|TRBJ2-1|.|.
CASSPQAGAGNNEQFF
TGTGCCAGCAGCCCCCAGGCCGGAGCCGGAAACAATGAGCAGTTCTTC
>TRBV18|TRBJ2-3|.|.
CASSPFGGLSTDTQYF
TGTGCCAGCTCACCATTTGGGGGCCTTAGCACAGATACGCAGTATTTT
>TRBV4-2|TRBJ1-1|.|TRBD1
CASSQDRGYPEAFF
TGTGCCAGCAGCCAAGACAGGGGGTACCCTGAAGCTTTCTTT
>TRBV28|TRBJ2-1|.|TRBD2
CASSLVVMASGSSYNEQFF
TGTGCCAGCAGTTTAGTAGTCATGGCTAGCGGAAGCTCCTACAATGAGCAGTTCTTC
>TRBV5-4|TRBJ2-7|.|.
CASSPVGVVRSHEQYF
TGTGCCAGCAGCCCTGTGGGGGTCGTCCGGAGCCACGAGCAGTACTTC
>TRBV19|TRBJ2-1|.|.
CASSMGRGEQFF
TGTGCCAGTAGTATGGGGAGGGGGGAGCAGTTCTTC
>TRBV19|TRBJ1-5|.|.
CASSSGTGYQPQHF
TGTGCCAGTAGTTCAGGGACTGGTTATCAGCCCCAGCATTTT
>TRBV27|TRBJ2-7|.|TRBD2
CASSDSGRIYEQYF
TGTGCCAGCAGTGACAGCGGGAGGATCTACGAGCAGTACTTC
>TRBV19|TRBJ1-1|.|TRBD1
CASSTGTVGKTEAFF
TGTGCCAGTAGTACCGGGACAGTCGGTAAGACTGAAGCTTTCTTT
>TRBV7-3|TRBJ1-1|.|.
CASSLIVNTEAFF
TGTGCCAGCAGCTTAATAGTTAACACTGAAGCTTTCTTT
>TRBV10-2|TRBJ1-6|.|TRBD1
CATWTGNSPLHF
TGCGCCACCTGGACAGGAAATTCACCCCTCCACTTT
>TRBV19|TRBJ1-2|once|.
CASSIFDPTTFGYTF
TGTGCCAGTAGTATCTTTGACCCCACCACGTTCGGCTACACCTTC
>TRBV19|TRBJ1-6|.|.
CASSIVWRNSPLHF
TGTGCCAGTAGTATAGTATGGAGGAATTCACCCCTCCACTTT
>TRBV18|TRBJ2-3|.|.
CASSPRGSDTQYF
TGTGCCAGCTCACCACGTGGCTCAGATACGCAGTATTTT
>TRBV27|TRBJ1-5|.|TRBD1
CASSLGTGAQPQHF
TGTGCCAGCAGTCTGGGGACAGGGGCTCAGCCCCAGCATTTT
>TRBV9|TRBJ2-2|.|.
CASSAHRVGVDTGELFF
TGTGCCAGCAGCGCCCATAGGGTAGGCGTCGACACCGGGGAGCTGTTTTTT
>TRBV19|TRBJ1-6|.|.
CASSIGIDNSPLHF
TGTGCCAGTAGTATTGGGATCGATAATTCACCCCTCCACTTT